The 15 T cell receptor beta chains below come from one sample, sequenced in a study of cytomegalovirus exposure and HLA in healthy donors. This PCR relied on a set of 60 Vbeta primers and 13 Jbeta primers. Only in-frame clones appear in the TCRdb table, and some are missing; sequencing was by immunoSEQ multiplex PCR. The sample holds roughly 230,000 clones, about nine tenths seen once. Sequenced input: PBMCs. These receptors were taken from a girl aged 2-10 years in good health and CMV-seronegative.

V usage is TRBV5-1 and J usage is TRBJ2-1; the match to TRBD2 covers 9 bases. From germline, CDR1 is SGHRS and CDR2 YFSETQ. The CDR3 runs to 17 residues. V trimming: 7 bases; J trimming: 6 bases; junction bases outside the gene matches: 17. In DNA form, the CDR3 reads TGCGCCAGCCGCCTCCGGCTAGCGGGAAAGGCAGCCAATGAGCAGTTCTTC. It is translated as CASRLRLAGKAANEQFF. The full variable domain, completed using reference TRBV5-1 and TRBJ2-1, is KAGVTQTPRYLIKTRGQQVTLSCSPISGHRSVSWYQQTPGQGLQFLFEYFSETQRNKGNFPGRFSGRQFSNSRSEMNVSTLELGDSALYLCASRLRLAGKAANEQFFGPGTRLTVL.

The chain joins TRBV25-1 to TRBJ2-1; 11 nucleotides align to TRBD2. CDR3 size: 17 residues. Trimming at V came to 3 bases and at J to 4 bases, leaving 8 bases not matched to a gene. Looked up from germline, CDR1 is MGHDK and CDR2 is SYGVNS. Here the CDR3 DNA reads TGTGCCAGCAGTGAGCCAGCCGGGACTAGCGGTTACAATGAGCAGTTCTTC. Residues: CASSEPAGTSGYNEQFF. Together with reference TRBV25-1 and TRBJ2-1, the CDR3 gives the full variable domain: EADIYQTPRYLVIGTGKKITLECSQTMGHDKMYWYQQDPGMELHLIHYSYGVNSTEKGDLSSESTVSRIRTEHFPLTLESARPSHTSQYLCASSEPAGTSGYNEQFFGPGTRLTVL.

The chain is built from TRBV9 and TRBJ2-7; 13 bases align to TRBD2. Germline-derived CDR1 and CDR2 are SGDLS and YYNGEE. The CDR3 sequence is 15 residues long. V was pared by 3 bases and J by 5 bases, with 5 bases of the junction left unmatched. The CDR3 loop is CASSATSGGAHEQYF. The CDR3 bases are TGTGCCAGCAGCGCCACTAGCGGGGGGGCCCACGAGCAGTACTTC.

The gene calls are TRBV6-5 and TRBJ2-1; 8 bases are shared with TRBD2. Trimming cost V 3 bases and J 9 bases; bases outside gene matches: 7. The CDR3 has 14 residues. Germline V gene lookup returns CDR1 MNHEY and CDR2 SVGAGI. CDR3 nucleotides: TGTGCCAGCAGTTATGGGACTAGTAGTGGTGAGCAGTTCTTC. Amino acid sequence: CASSYGTSSGEQFF.

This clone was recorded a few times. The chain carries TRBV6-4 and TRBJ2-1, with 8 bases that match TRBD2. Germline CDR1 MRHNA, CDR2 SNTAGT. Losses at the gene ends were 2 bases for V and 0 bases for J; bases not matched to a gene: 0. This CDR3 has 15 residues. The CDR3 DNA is TGTGCCAGCAGTGACACTAGCGGCTCCTACAATGAGCAGTTCTTC. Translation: CASSDTSGSYNEQFF.

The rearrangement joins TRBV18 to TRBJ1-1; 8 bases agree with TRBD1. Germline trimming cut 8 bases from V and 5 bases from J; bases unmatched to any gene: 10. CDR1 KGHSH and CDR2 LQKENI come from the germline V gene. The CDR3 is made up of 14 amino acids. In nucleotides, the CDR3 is TGTGCCAGCCATCGACAGGGGCGAGGAACTGAAGCTTTCTTT. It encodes CASHRQGRGTEAFF.

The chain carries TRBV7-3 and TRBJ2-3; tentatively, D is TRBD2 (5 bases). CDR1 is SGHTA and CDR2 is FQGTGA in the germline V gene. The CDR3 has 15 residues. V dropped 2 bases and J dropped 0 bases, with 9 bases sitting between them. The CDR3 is CASSLGELSTDTQYF. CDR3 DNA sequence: TGTGCCAGCAGCTTAGGGGAGCTTAGCACAGATACGCAGTATTTT.

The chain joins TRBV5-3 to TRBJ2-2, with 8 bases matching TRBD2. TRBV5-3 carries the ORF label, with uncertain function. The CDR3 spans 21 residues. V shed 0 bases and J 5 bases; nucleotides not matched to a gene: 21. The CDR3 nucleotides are TGTGCCAGAAGCTTGGTGCCCCATCCGGGAGGGCCTATATGTAATACCGGGGAGCTGTTTTTT. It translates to CARSLVPHPGGPICNTGELFF.

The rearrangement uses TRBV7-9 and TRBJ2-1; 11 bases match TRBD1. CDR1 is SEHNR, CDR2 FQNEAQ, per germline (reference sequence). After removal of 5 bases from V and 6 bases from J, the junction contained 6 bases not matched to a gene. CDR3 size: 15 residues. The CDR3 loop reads CASSKGQGVSNEQFF. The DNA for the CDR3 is TGTGCCAGCAGCAAGGGACAGGGGGTTAGCAATGAGCAGTTCTTC.

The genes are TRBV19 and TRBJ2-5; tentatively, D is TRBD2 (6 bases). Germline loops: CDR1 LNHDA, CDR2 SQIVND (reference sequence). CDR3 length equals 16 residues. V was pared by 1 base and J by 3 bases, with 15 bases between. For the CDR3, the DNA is TGTGCCAGTAGTATAGGGGCTAGCGCGATTAAAGAGACCCAGTACTTC. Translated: CASSIGASAIKETQYF.

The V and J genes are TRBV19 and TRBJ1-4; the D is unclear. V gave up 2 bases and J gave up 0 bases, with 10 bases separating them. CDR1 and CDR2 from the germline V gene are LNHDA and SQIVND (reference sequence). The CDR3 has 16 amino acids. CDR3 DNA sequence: TGTGCCAGTAGTATACCCGGAGCTGCAACTAATGAAAAACTGTTTTTT. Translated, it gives CASSIPGAATNEKLFF. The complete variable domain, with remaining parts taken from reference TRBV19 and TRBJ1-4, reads DGGITQSPKYLFRKEGQNVTLSCEQNLNHDAMYWYRQDPGQGLRLIYYSQIVNDFQKGDIAEGYSVSREKKESFPLTVTSAQKNPTAFYLCASSIPGAATNEKLFFGSGTQLSVL.

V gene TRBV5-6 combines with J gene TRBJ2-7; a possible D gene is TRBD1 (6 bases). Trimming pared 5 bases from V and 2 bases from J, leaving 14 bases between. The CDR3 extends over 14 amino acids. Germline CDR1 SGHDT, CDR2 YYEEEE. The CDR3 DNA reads TGTGCCAGCAGGGGGGCGGGTGGTACCTACGAGCAGTACTTC. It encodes CASRGAGGTYEQYF.

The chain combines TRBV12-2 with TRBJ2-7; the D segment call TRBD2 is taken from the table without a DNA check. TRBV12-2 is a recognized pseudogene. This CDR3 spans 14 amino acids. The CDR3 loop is CASRLRPGTYEQYF. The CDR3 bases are TGTGCAAGTCGCTTACGCCCGGGAACCTACGAGCAGTACTTC.

CDR3: CASSDGTDGSPLHF. The DNA for the CDR3 is TGTGCCAGCAGCGACGGGACTGACGGTTCACCCCTCCACTTT. The chain carries TRBV9 and TRBJ1-6, with a weak D call TRBD1 (5 bases). Germline V gene sequence: CDR1 SGDLS, CDR2 YYNGEE. The CDR3 is made up of 14 amino acids. V was shortened by 3 bases and J by 9 bases, with 13 bases between the two germline ends. The variable domain in full, completed from reference TRBV9 and TRBJ1-6, reads DSGVTQTPKHLITATGQRVTLRCSPRSGDLSVYWYQQSLDQGLQFLIQYYNGEERAKGNILERFSAQQFPDLHSELNLSSLELGDSALYFCASSDGTDGSPLHFGNGTRLTVT.

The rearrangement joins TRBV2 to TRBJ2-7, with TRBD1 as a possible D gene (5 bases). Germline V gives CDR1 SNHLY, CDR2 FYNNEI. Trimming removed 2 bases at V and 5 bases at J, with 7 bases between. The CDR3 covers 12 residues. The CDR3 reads CASSERRDEQYF. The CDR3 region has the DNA TGTGCCAGCAGTGAACGCAGGGACGAGCAGTACTTC.